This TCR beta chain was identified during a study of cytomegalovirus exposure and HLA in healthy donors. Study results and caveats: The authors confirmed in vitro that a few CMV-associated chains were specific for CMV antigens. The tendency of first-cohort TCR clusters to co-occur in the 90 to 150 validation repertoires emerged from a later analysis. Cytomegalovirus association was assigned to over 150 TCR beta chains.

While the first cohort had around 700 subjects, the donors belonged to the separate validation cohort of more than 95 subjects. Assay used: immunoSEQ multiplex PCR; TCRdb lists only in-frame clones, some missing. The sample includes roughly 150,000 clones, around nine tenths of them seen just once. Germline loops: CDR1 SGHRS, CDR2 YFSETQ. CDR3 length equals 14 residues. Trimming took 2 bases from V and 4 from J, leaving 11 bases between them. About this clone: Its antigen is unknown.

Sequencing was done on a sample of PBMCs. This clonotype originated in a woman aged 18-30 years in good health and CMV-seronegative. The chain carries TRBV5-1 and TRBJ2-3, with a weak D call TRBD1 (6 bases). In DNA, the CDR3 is TGCGCCAGCAGCTTCCAGGGGACCCCAGATACGCAGTATTTT. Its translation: CASSFQGTPDTQYF.